A single sample is the source of the 28 T cell receptor beta chains below, sequenced in a study of T cell responses to AZD1222 COVID-19 vaccine. Here immunoSEQ multiplex PCR was the method, and the copy in TCRdb shows in-frame clones only, minus some. Here the sample spans about 120,000 clones, 75% to 90% being singletons. The specimen was peripheral blood, collected on day 0 of AZD1222 vaccination. The receptors stem from an adult in good health.

The chain recombines TRBV19 with TRBJ2-3; TRBD1 is a possible D gene (6 bases). CDR1 is LNHDA, CDR2 SQIVND, per germline (reference sequence). V lost 1 base and J 13 bases, leaving 15 bases between the germline ends. This CDR3 region has 13 residues. CDR3 sequence (DNA): TGTGCCAGTAGTATAGGGCGGACAGTCCCCGAGTATTTT. Translation: CASSIGRTVPEYF.

The V gene is TRBV28, the J gene TRBJ1-4; D unclear. Germline lookup yields CDR1 MDHEN and CDR2 SYDVKM. With 8 bases removed from V and 0 bases from J, the gap between germline ends came to 10 bases. This CDR3 contains 14 residues. The CDR3 loop reads CASGIAATNEKLFF. In DNA form, the CDR3 reads TGTGCCAGCGGGATCGCGGCAACTAATGAAAAACTGTTTTTT.

This chain links TRBV19 with TRBJ1-5; D unclear. V was trimmed by 8 bases and J by 0 bases, leaving 14 bases between them. Looked up from germline, CDR1 is LNHDA and CDR2 is SQIVND (reference sequence). There are 15 residues in the CDR3. The CDR3 spells CASHFQADSNQPQHF. The CDR3 bases are TGTGCCAGTCATTTTCAGGCGGATAGCAATCAGCCCCAGCATTTT.

This clone was recorded a few times. The V and J genes are TRBV2 and TRBJ1-6; no firm D call. The CDR3 consists of 17 residues. The germline CDR1 and CDR2 sequences are SNHLY and FYNNEI. V lost 1 base to trimming and J lost 0 bases, with 10 bases between them. CDR3 sequence (DNA): TGTGCCAGCAGTGAAGGGGGTCTTAGCTCCTATAATTCACCCCTCCACTTT. This codes for CASSEGGLSSYNSPLHF.

This chain uses TRBV19 with TRBJ2-7; the D gene is possibly TRBD2 (6 bases). V lost 8 bases and J 6 bases, leaving 20 bases between the germline ends. The CDR3 extends over 14 amino acids. Germline V gene data show CDR1 as LNHDA and CDR2 as SQIVND (reference sequence). The CDR3 loop is CASGGPRQGLEQYF. DNA of the CDR3: TGTGCCAGTGGAGGGCCACGCCAGGGCCTCGAGCAGTACTTC.

V and J are TRBV18 and TRBJ2-1, with 12 bases fitting TRBD2. This CDR3 spans 18 amino acids. Germline assignment: CDR1 KGHSH and CDR2 LQKENI. V was clipped by 3 bases and J by 0 bases; unmatched bases: 6. CDR3 DNA: TGTGCCAGCTCACCGAGGCCGGGACTAGCGGGCTCCTACAATGAGCAGTTCTTC. Its translation: CASSPRPGLAGSYNEQFF.

This sequence joins TRBV15 and TRBJ2-1; possible D gene TRBD1, 5 bases. CDR3 size: 15 residues. Germline CDR1 reads LNHNV; CDR2 reads YYDKDF (reference sequence). The V end lost 4 bases, the J end lost 8 bases, and 18 bases lay between the germline ends. CDR3 DNA: TGTGCCACCAGCATCCGGCCAGGGTCGGTGGATGAGCAGTTCTTC. It translates to CATSIRPGSVDEQFF.

The gene calls are TRBV9 and TRBJ2-1; D is unresolved. The CDR3 contains 16 residues. With 0 bases removed from V and 0 bases from J, the gap between germline ends came to 10 bases. Germline V CDR1 and CDR2: SGDLS, YYNGEE. CDR3 amino acids: CASSVAGSSSYNEQFF. In nucleotides, the CDR3 is TGTGCCAGCAGCGTAGCGGGCTCCAGCTCCTACAATGAGCAGTTCTTC.

CDR3 bases: TGTGCTAGTGGTTTGGTGTGTCTTATCTCCTACAATGAGCAGTTCTTC. Encoded protein: CASGLVCLISYNEQFF. This chain joins TRBV12-5 and TRBJ2-1; the D is unclear. The CDR3 consists of 16 residues. Germline assignment: CDR1 LGHNT and CDR2 FRNRAP. Deletions cut 0 bases from V and 0 bases from J, with 9 bases between.

CDR3 nucleotide sequence: TGTGCCAGCAGTTACGACTTGCTGACCGGGGAGCTGTTTTTT. Translation gives CASSYDLLTGELFF. This rearrangement joins TRBV6-5 to TRBJ2-2; no clear D. CDR1 and CDR2 from the germline V gene are MNHEY and SVGAGI. The CDR3 sequence is 14 residues long. Trimming shortened V by 2 bases and J by 5 bases, and 9 bases separated the two germline ends.

The gene calls are TRBV28 and TRBJ2-2, with 10 bases matching TRBD2. The germline CDR1 and CDR2 sequences are MDHEN and SYDVKM. CDR3 length: 15 residues. With 8 bases clipped from V and 2 bases from J, the junction kept 5 bases outside the gene matches. The DNA for the CDR3 is TGTGCCAGCTGGGGGACTAGCGTTAACACCGGGGAGCTGTTTTTT. Translation: CASWGTSVNTGELFF.

In this sample, this clone turned up once. This rearrangement joins TRBV9 to TRBJ2-7, with 9 nucleotides matching TRBD1. This CDR3 has 14 residues. Trimming removed 4 bases from V and 0 bases from J; junction bases left unmatched: 2. The germline V gene has CDR1 SGDLS and CDR2 YYNGEE. The CDR3 DNA follows: TGTGCCAGCAGCCCGACAGGGGGCTCCTACGAGCAGTACTTC. It is translated as CASSPTGGSYEQYF.

The rearrangement uses TRBV6-1 and TRBJ2-3, with a possible D match to TRBD1 (6 bases). Trimming pared 1 base from V and 7 bases from J, leaving 18 bases between. The CDR3 runs to 16 residues. Germline CDR1 MNHNS, CDR2 SASEGT. CDR3 bases: TGTGCCAGCAGTGAAGGCAGGGGAAAACTTAGGAATACGCAGTATTTT. Protein product: CASSEGRGKLRNTQYF.

The chain links TRBV27 to TRBJ2-1, with 10 bases aligning to TRBD1. Looked up from germline, CDR1 is MNHEY and CDR2 is SMNVEV (reference sequence). This CDR3 spans 15 amino acids. J gave up 7 bases and V 6 bases, and 9 bases lay outside the gene matches. The CDR3 bases are TGTGCCAGCAGCTCCTCCGGGACAGGGGTGAATGAGCAGTTCTTC. Translating it yields CASSSSGTGVNEQFF.

This chain links TRBV2 with TRBJ2-7; possible D gene TRBD2, 5 bases. The CDR3 has 13 residues. From germline, CDR1 is SNHLY and CDR2 FYNNEI. V lost 10 bases and J lost 4, with 17 bases in between. CDR3 residues: CATAGYLGYEQYF. The CDR3 nucleotides read TGTGCCACTGCGGGCTACTTGGGTTACGAGCAGTACTTC.

The chain has TRBV15 and TRBJ1-1; a weak D match, TRBD1 (5 bases). Germline-derived CDR1 and CDR2 are LNHNV and YYDKDF (reference sequence). V was clipped by 5 bases and J by 5 bases, with 24 bases between them. This CDR3 spans 17 amino acids. The CDR3 nucleotides are TGTGCCACCAGCGCCCTAGGCGGGGGTAGGGCTGTAACTGAAGCTTTCTTT. Protein sequence: CATSALGGGRAVTEAFF.

This clone was counted a single time. The chain links TRBV9 to TRBJ1-2, with D perhaps TRBD1 (5 bases). CDR1 SGDLS and CDR2 YYNGEE come from the germline V gene. CDR3 length: 15 residues. V lost 4 bases, J lost 4 bases, and 17 bases lay in between. CDR3 in DNA: TGTGCCAGCAGCCTAAGCCCCGGGGGGGTCTATGGCTACACCTTC. This sequence encodes CASSLSPGGVYGYTF.

This clone has only a few counts. The chain recombines TRBV2 with TRBJ2-7; no reliable D call. The CDR3 is made up of 11 amino acids. V lost 5 bases, J lost 4 bases, and 6 bases lay in between. CDR1 is SNHLY, CDR2 FYNNEI, per germline. This chain's CDR3 is CASSRSYEQYF. In nucleotides, the CDR3 is TGTGCCAGCAGTCGTAGTTACGAGCAGTACTTC.

This chain uses TRBV9 with TRBJ2-7, with 8 bases aligning to TRBD2. Germline values: CDR1 SGDLS, CDR2 YYNGEE. Trimming removed 0 bases from V and 3 bases from J; junction bases left unmatched: 8. This CDR3 contains 16 residues. DNA for the CDR3: TGTGCCAGCAGCGTAGCTCCCAGCGGGAGCCTCTACGAGCAGTACTTC. This gives the protein CASSVAPSGSLYEQYF.

This chain links TRBV7-6 with TRBJ1-5, with TRBD1 as a possible D gene (5 bases). V was shortened by 2 bases and J by 6 bases, with 14 bases between the two germline ends. In germline, CDR1 is SGHVS, CDR2 FNYEAQ. This CDR3 has 15 amino acids. CDR3 DNA: TGTGCCAGCAGCTTATATGGGGCCGGGCCTCAGCCCCAGCATTTT. It yields the protein CASSLYGAGPQPQHF.

CDR3 coding DNA: TGTGCCAGCAGCCCACCCGGATATACGCAGTATTTT. It is translated as CASSPPGYTQYF. The chain combines TRBV11-2 with TRBJ2-3; no clear D. The CDR3 covers 12 residues. Germline V CDR1 and CDR2: SGHAT, FQNNGV. Between the trimmed V and J ends, which lost 5 bases and 7 bases, there was a span of 10 bases.

The CDR3 spells CSGLVGNIQYF. The CDR3 DNA is TGCAGTGGGCTAGTCGGGAACATTCAGTACTTC. This chain joins TRBV20-1 and TRBJ2-4; D is unresolved. From germline, CDR1 is DFQATT and CDR2 SNEGSKA (reference sequence). V dropped 7 bases and J dropped 7 bases, with 11 bases sitting between them. The CDR3 is made up of 11 amino acids.

This clone was recorded once. The chain joins TRBV9 to TRBJ2-3, with D perhaps TRBD2 (6 bases). The germline CDR1 and CDR2 sequences are SGDLS and YYNGEE. The CDR3 is made up of 16 amino acids. The germline V and J ends were trimmed by 0 bases and 1 base, with 12 bases remaining between them. In DNA, the CDR3 is TGTGCCAGCAGCGTAGAGGCGGGGTTCGGCACAGATACGCAGTATTTT. This codes for CASSVEAGFGTDTQYF.

This chain connects TRBV7-2 to TRBJ2-3, with a weak D call TRBD2 (5 bases). Germline values: CDR1 SGHTA, CDR2 FQGNSA. Between the trimmed V and J ends, which lost 1 base and 1 base, there was a span of 12 bases. This CDR3 has 16 residues. CDR3 DNA sequence: TGTGCCAGCAGCTTAGGACGCGGGTCGGGCACAGATACGCAGTATTTT. It yields the protein CASSLGRGSGTDTQYF.

The V call is TRBV7-8, the J call TRBJ2-2; 8 nucleotides line up with TRBD2. The CDR3 spans 15 residues. Germline V gives CDR1 SGHVS, CDR2 FQNEAQ. J was trimmed by 1 base and V by 9 bases; bases with no gene match: 7. CDR3 sequence (DNA): TGTGCCAGTCCCGGGACTAGTTTGAACACCGGGGAGCTGTTTTTT. Translation gives CASPGTSLNTGELFF.

The V call is TRBV7-2, the J call TRBJ2-5; D is possibly TRBD2 (5 bases). There are 10 residues in the CDR3. CDR1 SGHTA and CDR2 FQGNSA come from the germline V gene. The V and J ends lost 11 bases and 5 bases respectively, with 9 bases between them. This CDR3 is CAGGGETQYF. The CDR3 DNA follows: TGTGCCGGCGGCGGGGAGACCCAGTACTTC.

The count of this clone is one. The chain carries TRBV21-1 and TRBJ1-3; TRBD1, the D gene given by the table, was not confirmed from the DNA. TRBV21-1 is termed a pseudogene. CDR3 length: 16 residues. CDR3 region: CASSKEWTGRGNTIYF. The CDR3 DNA sequence: TGTGCCAGCAGCAAAGAGTGGACAGGGCGTGGAAACACCATATATTTT.

The V and J genes are TRBV24-1 and TRBJ2-3; D is unclear. Germline V gene data show CDR1 as KGHDR and CDR2 as SFDVKD. V gave up 0 bases and J gave up 2 bases, with 5 bases separating them. This CDR3 comprises 14 residues. CDR3 DNA sequence: TGTGCCACCAGTGATTTGCTCGCCACAGATACGCAGTATTTT. Translated: CATSDLLATDTQYF.